This is a list of T cell receptor beta chains from one sample in a study of blood T cell repertoires in COVID-19. Assay: immunoSEQ multiplex PCR; the TCRdb copy retains only in-frame clones and omits some. The table includes fewer than 300,000 clones, roughly 90% detected once. Material for sequencing was PBMCs or T cells enriched from blood (not recorded which). These receptor sequences come from a woman aged 25 to 39 who had recovered from COVID-19. The CDR3 runs from the conserved cysteine through the conserved F or W. The D gene is left open where the match is weak. Size is stated for part of the rows, as once, few or many counts, or as a class when the clone is expanded.

>TRBV5-5|TRBD1|NA|TRBJ1-6
TGTGCCAGCAGCTTGGAGTTCGGCAGGGGGCTTGCATCACCCCTCCACTTT
CASSLEFGRGLASPLHF
>TRBV7-2|NA|few|TRBJ1-5
TGTGCCAGCAGCTTAATCGGCGGCAGGGGTGAGCCCCAGCATTTT
CASSLIGGRGEPQHF
>TRBV28|TRBD1|once|TRBJ1-6
TGTGCCAGCAGTTTGGACAGGGCGAGGTCATCACCCCTCCACTTT
CASSLDRARSSPLHF
>TRBV7-9|NA|NA|TRBJ1-1
TGTGCCAGCAGCTTATCGGGGAACACTGAAGCTTTCTTT
CASSLSGNTEAFF
>TRBV30|NA|NA|TRBJ1-6
TGTGCCTGGAGCTTTAATTCACCCCTCCACTTT
CAWSFNSPLHF
>TRBV7-3|NA|NA|TRBJ1-2
TGTGCCAGCAGCGCAGGGGCTGGTGGCTACACCTTC
CASSAGAGGYTF
>TRBV20-1|TRBD1|NA|TRBJ2-3
TGCAGTGCTAGTTTCACGGGACAGGGGACAGATACGCAGTATTTT
CSASFTGQGTDTQYF
>TRBV9|NA|once|TRBJ2-1
TGTGCCAGCAGCTCCTCCCTGGGGGGAGTAGATAGGGATGAGCAGTTCTTC
CASSSSLGGVDRDEQFF
>TRBV12-3/TRBV12-4|NA|NA|TRBJ1-4
TGTGCCAGCAGTTTTGTCAGGGGTGAAAAACTGTTTTTT
CASSFVRGEKLFF
>TRBV4-3|NA|NA|TRBJ1-2
TGCGCCAGCAGCCAAGAAATTACAGCCTCTTTTCAAGGCTACACCTTC
CASSQEITASFQGYTF
>TRBV7-8|TRBD2|NA|TRBJ2-7
TGTGCCAGCAGCTTATTTTTGCCTAGCGGGAGCCACGAGCAGTACTTC
CASSLFLPSGSHEQYF
>TRBV20-1|TRBD2|NA|TRBJ2-3
TGCAGTGCTAGTAGCGGGAGGGCTGGCGATACGCAGTATTTT
CSASSGRAGDTQYF
>TRBV5-4|TRBD1|NA|TRBJ1-4
TGTGCCACCCGACAGGGTGAGGAATGGCCTGAAAAACTGTTTTTT
CATRQGEEWPEKLFF
>TRBV7-9|NA|NA|TRBJ2-1
TGTGCCAGCAGCTTATTAGAGGGTCTGGATGAGCAGTTCTTC
CASSLLEGLDEQFF
>TRBV11-2|NA|NA|TRBJ1-5
TGTGCCAGCAGCTTAGACTATCAGCCCCAGCATTTT
CASSLDYQPQHF
>TRBV7-3|NA|once|TRBJ1-1
TGTGCCAGCAGCTTAAACACGAACACTGAAGCTTTCTTT
CASSLNTNTEAFF
>TRBV28|TRBD1|once|TRBJ2-6
TGTGCCAGCAGTTTCGGGACAGGCCCTGGTGGGGCCAACGTCCTGACTTTC
CASSFGTGPGGANVLTF
>TRBV28|TRBD2|NA|TRBJ2-1
TGTGCCAGCAGCCGCAGACTAGCGGGAGGCCATCGTTCCTACAATGAGCAGTTCTTC
CASSRRLAGGHRSYNEQFF
>TRBV27|NA|NA|TRBJ1-2
TGTGCCAGCAGTTTACACAACAGGGAAGGGGATGGCTACACCTTC
CASSLHNREGDGYTF
>TRBV7-9|NA|once|TRBJ1-2
TGTGCCAGCAGACCTCAAACCGGGACACCTAACTATGGCTACACCTTC
CASRPQTGTPNYGYTF
>TRBV4-3|NA|NA|TRBJ2-7
TGCGCCAGCAGCCAGGCAGGGTTGGGGTACGAGCAGTACTTC
CASSQAGLGYEQYF
>TRBV10-3|NA|once|TRBJ1-2
TGTGCCATCAGTGAGTCGAGTGTGCTGTCAGGGAAGTACGGCTACACCTTC
CAISESSVLSGKYGYTF
>TRBV19|NA|NA|TRBJ2-5
TGTGCCAGTAGCAACAGCCTCCGGGGAGAGACCCAGTACTTC
CASSNSLRGETQYF
>TRBV9|NA|NA|TRBJ2-1
TGTGCCAGCAGCGTAGCGGGAGAGATCTACAATGAGCAGTTCTTC
CASSVAGEIYNEQFF
>TRBV4-2|TRBD2|NA|TRBJ2-3
TGTGCCAGCAGCCAAGGCGCAGGGACTAGCGTGTTTACAGATACGCAGTATTTT
CASSQGAGTSVFTDTQYF
>TRBV13|NA|NA|TRBJ2-1
TGTGCCAGCAGCTTAGGCCGCAATGAGCAGTTCTTC
CASSLGRNEQFF
>TRBV7-7|NA|NA|TRBJ2-2
TGTGCTAGCAGCTTAGGGGCCGGCGGGGAGCTGTTTTTT
CASSLGAGGELFF
>TRBV5-1|NA|NA|TRBJ1-5
TGCGCCAGCAGCACAGACGTCAATCAGCCCCAGCATTTT
CASSTDVNQPQHF
>TRBV19|NA|NA|TRBJ2-3
TGTGCCACCTCGACTACAGATACGCAGTATTTT
CATSTTDTQYF
>TRBV7-6|TRBD1|once|TRBJ1-3
TGTGCCAGCAGCACAGGACAGGGGTCCGGAAACACCATATATTTT
CASSTGQGSGNTIYF
>TRBV19|TRBD2|NA|TRBJ2-7
TGTGCCAGTAGCAGCGGGATAAGCTCCTACGAGCAGTACTTC
CASSSGISSYEQYF
>TRBV5-1|NA|NA|TRBJ2-1
TGCGCCAGCAGCTTGGGTAGGGGCGCGAGCTCCTACAATGAGCAGTTCTTC
CASSLGRGASSYNEQFF
>TRBV11-3|TRBD2|NA|TRBJ2-1
TGTGCCAGCAGCTTAGTGACTAGCGACTACAATGAGCAGTTCTTC
CASSLVTSDYNEQFF
>TRBV30|TRBD2|once|TRBJ2-7
TGTGCCTGGAGAGCGGGATCACTCTACGAGCAGTACTTC
CAWRAGSLYEQYF
>TRBV6-5|NA|NA|TRBJ1-5
TGTGCCAGCAGTTACTCCCGAGGGGGGGCCCAGCCCCAGCATTTT
CASSYSRGGAQPQHF
>TRBV18|NA|once|TRBJ2-5
TGTGCCAGCTCACCTACAGGGTATTGGGAGACCCAGTACTTC
CASSPTGYWETQYF
>TRBV30|TRBD2|NA|TRBJ2-7
TGTGCCTGGAGTGGACCGGGAGGATCTTCCTACGAGCAGTACTTC
CAWSGPGGSSYEQYF
>TRBV18|TRBD1|once|TRBJ2-7
TGTGCCAGCTCCCGGGACAGAGGGTCCCCCGAGCAGTACTTC
CASSRDRGSPEQYF
>TRBV6-5|TRBD1|NA|TRBJ1-2
TGTGCCAGCAGTTACGACAGGGGGGACTATGGCTACACCTTC
CASSYDRGDYGYTF
>TRBV12-3/TRBV12-4|TRBD1|few|TRBJ1-5
TGTGCCAGCAGTTGGACAGGGGGTCAGCCCCAGCATTTT
CASSWTGGQPQHF
>TRBV27|TRBD1|NA|TRBJ2-1
TGTGCCAGCAGTACCTACCGGACAGGGGTCGCGGTGGAGTTCTTC
CASSTYRTGVAVEFF
>TRBV4-2|NA|NA|TRBJ1-4
TGTGCCAGCAGCCAAGACAGGGTGCATGAAAAACTGTTTTTT
CASSQDRVHEKLFF
>TRBV4-1|TRBD2|NA|TRBJ2-3
TGCGCCAGCAGCCAAGATAGTACTAGCGGGACCTCTAGCACAGATACGCAGTATTTT
CASSQDSTSGTSSTDTQYF
>TRBV5-1|NA|NA|TRBJ2-3
TGCGCCAGCAGCCCAAGCCCCCCCCTACTAGGCCATAGCACAGATACGCAGTATTTT
CASSPSPPLLGHSTDTQYF
>TRBV4-1|TRBD2|NA|TRBJ2-1
TGCGCCAGCAGCCAGTGGACTAGCGGGAGTAGACATGAGCAGTTCTTC
CASSQWTSGSRHEQFF
>TRBV10-3|TRBD2|NA|TRBJ2-4
TGTGCCATCAGTGAGAATCGGCTAGCGGATGGAAAAAACATTCAGTACTTC
CAISENRLADGKNIQYF
>TRBV4-2|NA|NA|TRBJ2-7
TGTGCCAGCAGCCAAGATTTGGGGCAGCCAATCTACGAGCAGTACTTC
CASSQDLGQPIYEQYF
>TRBV6-4|NA|NA|TRBJ2-1
TGTGCCAGCAGTCCCAACGGTATCGGAGTAGCGGCCCTAAATGAGCAGTTCTTC
CASSPNGIGVAALNEQFF